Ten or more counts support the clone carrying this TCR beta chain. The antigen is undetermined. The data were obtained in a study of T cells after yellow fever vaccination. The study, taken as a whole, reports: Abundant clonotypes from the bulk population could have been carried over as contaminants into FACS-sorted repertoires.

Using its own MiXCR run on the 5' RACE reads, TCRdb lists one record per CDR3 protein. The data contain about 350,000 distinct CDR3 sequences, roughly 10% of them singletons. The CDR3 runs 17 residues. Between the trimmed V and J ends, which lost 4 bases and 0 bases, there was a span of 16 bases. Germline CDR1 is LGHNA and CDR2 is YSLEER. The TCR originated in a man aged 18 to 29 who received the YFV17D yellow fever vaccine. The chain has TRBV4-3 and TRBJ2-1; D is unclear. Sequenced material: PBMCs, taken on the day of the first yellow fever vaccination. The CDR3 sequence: CASSRNMWVLSYNEQFF. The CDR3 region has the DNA TGCGCCAGCAGCCGCAACATGTGGGTTCTCTCCTACAATGAGCAGTTCTTC.